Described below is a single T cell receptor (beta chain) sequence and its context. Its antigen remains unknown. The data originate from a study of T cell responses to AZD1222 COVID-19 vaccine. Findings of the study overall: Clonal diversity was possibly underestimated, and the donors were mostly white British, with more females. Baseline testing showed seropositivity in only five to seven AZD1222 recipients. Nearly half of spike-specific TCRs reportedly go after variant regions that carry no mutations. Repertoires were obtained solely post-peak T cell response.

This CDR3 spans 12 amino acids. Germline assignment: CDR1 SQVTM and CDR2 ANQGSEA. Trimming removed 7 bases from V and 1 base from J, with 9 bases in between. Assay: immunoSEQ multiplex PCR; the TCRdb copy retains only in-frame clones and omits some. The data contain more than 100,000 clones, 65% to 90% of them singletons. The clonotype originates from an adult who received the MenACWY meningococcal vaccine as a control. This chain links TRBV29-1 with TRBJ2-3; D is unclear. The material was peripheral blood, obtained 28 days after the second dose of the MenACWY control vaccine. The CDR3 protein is CSALDGTDTQYF. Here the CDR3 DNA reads TGCAGCGCTCTGGATGGCACAGATACGCAGTATTTT.